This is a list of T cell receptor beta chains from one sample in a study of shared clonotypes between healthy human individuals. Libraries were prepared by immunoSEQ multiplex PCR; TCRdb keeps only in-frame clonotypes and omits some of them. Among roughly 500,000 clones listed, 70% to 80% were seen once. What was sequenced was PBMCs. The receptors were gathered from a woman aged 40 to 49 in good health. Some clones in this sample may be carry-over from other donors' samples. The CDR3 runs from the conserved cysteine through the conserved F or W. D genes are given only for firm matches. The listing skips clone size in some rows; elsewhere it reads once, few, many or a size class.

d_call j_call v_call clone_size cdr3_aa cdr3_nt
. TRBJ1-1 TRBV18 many CASSPGLTEAFF TGTGCCAGCTCACCAGGACTCACTGAAGCTTTCTTT
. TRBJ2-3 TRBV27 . CASSHPRTDTQYF TGTGCCAGCAGTCACCCCCGCACAGATACGCAGTATTTT
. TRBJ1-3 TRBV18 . CASSPAYSGNTIYF TGTGCCAGCTCACCAGCTTACTCTGGAAACACCATATATTTT
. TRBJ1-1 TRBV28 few CASSLWVESEAFF TGTGCCAGCAGTTTATGGGTGGAATCTGAAGCTTTCTTT
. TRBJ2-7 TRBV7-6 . CASSRPSGDSSYEQYF TGTGCCAGCAGTCGGCCCAGCGGAGACAGCTCCTACGAGCAGTACTTC
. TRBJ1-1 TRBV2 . CASSTYGGESEAFF TGTGCCAGCAGTACCTACGGGGGGGAATCTGAAGCTTTCTTT
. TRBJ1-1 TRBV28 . CASSLLRDTEAFF TGTGCCAGCAGCCTTTTAAGGGACACTGAAGCTTTCTTT
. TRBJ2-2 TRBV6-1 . CATISGASLTGELFF TGTGCCACCATCTCGGGGGCAAGCCTCACCGGGGAGCTGTTTTTT
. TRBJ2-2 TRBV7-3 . CASSFGAGNTGELFF TGTGCCAGCAGCTTCGGGGCAGGGAACACCGGGGAGCTGTTTTTT
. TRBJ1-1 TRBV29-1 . CSVESGGNTEAFF TGCAGCGTTGAATCCGGGGGCAATACTGAAGCTTTCTTT
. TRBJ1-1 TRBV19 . CATWGNTEAFF TGTGCCACCTGGGGGAACACTGAAGCTTTCTTT
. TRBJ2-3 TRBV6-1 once CASTQTRAVDTQYF TGTGCCAGCACTCAGACTAGAGCCGTAGATACGCAGTATTTT
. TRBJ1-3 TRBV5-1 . CASSLGGAGSGNTIYF TGCGCCAGCAGCTTGGGTGGGGCCGGCTCTGGAAACACCATATATTTT
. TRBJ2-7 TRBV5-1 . CASREEGIYEQYF TGCGCCAGCAGGGAGGAGGGGATCTACGAGCAGTACTTC
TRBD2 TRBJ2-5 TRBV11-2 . CASSRRTSVLGETQYF TGTGCCAGCAGCCGCCGGACTAGCGTTCTTGGGGAGACCCAGTACTTC
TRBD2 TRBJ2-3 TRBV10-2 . CASSESKSAGADTQYF TGCGCCAGCAGTGAGTCTAAGTCGGCGGGAGCAGATACGCAGTATTTT
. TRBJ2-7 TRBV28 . CASTRSGAGAYEQYF TGTGCCAGCACCCGTTCGGGGGCAGGGGCCTACGAGCAGTACTTC
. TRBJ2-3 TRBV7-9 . CASSLASQGNTQYF TGTGCCAGCAGCTTAGCCTCCCAGGGTAATACGCAGTATTTT
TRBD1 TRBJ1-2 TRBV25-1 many CASSEVTGTYGYTF TGTGCCAGCAGTGAAGTGACAGGGACCTATGGCTACACCTTC
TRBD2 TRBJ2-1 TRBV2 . CASKSGGANEQFF TGTGCCAGCAAATCGGGGGGGGCCAATGAGCAGTTCTTC
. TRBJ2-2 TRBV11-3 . CASSVEYTGELFF TGTGCCAGCAGCGTTGAGTACACCGGGGAGCTGTTTTTT
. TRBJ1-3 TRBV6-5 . CASSYEGISGNTIYF TGTGCCAGCAGTTACGAGGGAATCTCTGGAAACACCATATATTTT
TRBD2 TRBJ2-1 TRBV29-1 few CSVSGLAGNNEQFF TGCAGCGTATCGGGACTAGCGGGAAACAATGAGCAGTTCTTC
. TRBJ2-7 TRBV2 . CASSLVTGYEQYF TGTGCCAGCAGTCTCGTTACAGGGTACGAGCAGTACTTC
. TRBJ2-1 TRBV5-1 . CASSLGGNEQFF TGCGCCAGCAGCTTGGGGGGCAATGAGCAGTTCTTC
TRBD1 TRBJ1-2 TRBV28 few CASWGQGPRDGYTF TGTGCCAGCTGGGGACAGGGGCCTAGGGATGGCTACACCTTC
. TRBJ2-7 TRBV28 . CASSTPAGDEQYF TGTGCCAGCAGTACCCCCGCAGGCGACGAGCAGTACTTC
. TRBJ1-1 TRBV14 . CASSQVNTEAFF TGTGCCAGCAGCCAAGTGAACACTGAAGCTTTCTTT